This entry concerns a single T cell receptor beta chain. No antigen is known for it. The CDR3 is made up of 15 amino acids. J gave up 3 bases and V 4 bases, and 8 bases lay outside the gene matches. The germline V gene encodes CDR1 SGHRS and CDR2 YFSETQ. With 60 Vbeta and 13 Jbeta primers, the PCR was carried out. The protocol was immunoSEQ multiplex PCR, while the TCRdb copy is restricted to in-frame clones and leaves out a portion. The table records approximately 220,000 clones, roughly 88% of them present only once. This sample stems from a study of cytomegalovirus exposure and HLA in healthy donors. Findings and limits, study-wide: Upon later analysis, HLA-associated TCR beta chains proved more clonally expanded than other, equally common chains.

The sequence was obtained from a boy aged 2 to 9 in good health and CMV-seronegative. Input material: PBMCs. V usage is TRBV5-1 and J usage is TRBJ2-7; TRBD1 aligns across 9 bases. Here the CDR3 DNA reads TGCGCCAGCAGCCCAGAGGGGACAGGGAGCTACGAGCAGTACTTC. Protein sequence: CASSPEGTGSYEQYF. Variable domain in full (rest from reference TRBV5-1 and TRBJ2-7): KAGVTQTPRYLIKTRGQQVTLSCSPISGHRSVSWYQQTPGQGLQFLFEYFSETQRNKGNFPGRFSGRQFSNSRSEMNVSTLELGDSALYLCASSPEGTGSYEQYFGPGTRLTVT.